This TCR beta chain was identified in a study of beta chain features in type 1 diabetes. Broader study findings: The study found moderately but significantly shorter TCRB CDR3s in all four CD4+ subsets of Type 1 diabetes patients.

This CDR3 comprises 16 residues. Germline lookup yields CDR1 SNHLY and CDR2 FYNNEI. Losses at the gene ends were 5 bases for V and 5 bases for J; bases not matched to a gene: 8. About this clone: What it binds is unknown.

On average, the one heparinised blood draw given by each donor was approximately 120 mL. Stem cell-like memory, regulatory, central memory and naive CD4+ cells were sorted via CD45RO/CCR7/CD25/CD127/CD95/CD27. The authors reverse transcribed all of the isolated RNA, so sequencing captured expressed TCRB transcripts. Naive, central memory and regulatory T cell samples averaged about 3.57 million reads. Sequenced by immunoSEQ multiplex PCR; TCRdb stores in-frame clones only, minus some. The repertoire consists of some 170,000 clones, with roughly 60% occurring once and the leading ten covering 0.08% to 0.1%.

This TCR derives from a man aged 25 to 45 with type 1 diabetes. The chain is built from TRBV2 and TRBJ2-3; TRBD2 matches at 12 bases. Sequenced: naive CD4+ T cells from blood. The CDR3 is CASSPPSGGARDTQYF. The CDR3 coding sequence is TGTGCCAGCAGTCCGCCTAGCGGGGGGGCCAGAGATACGCAGTATTTT.